This passage covers 12 T cell receptor beta chains from one sample sequenced in a study of blood T cell repertoires in COVID-19. Profiled with immunoSEQ multiplex PCR; TCRdb holds only in-frame clones, not every one. The profile shows 40,000 or so clones, just under 75% of them singletons. Material: peripheral blood. The receptors derive from a man in his sixties or seventies with COVID-19, enrolled during active disease.

As to this clone: A much larger clone is a single base away; this may be a read error. Other nucleotide sequences in the sample specify the same CDR3. The V call is TRBV7-3, the J call TRBJ1-3; weak D call: TRBD1 (5 bases). CDR1 is SGHTA, CDR2 FQGTGA, per germline. This CDR3 contains 13 residues. V was pared by 3 bases and J by 4 bases, with 7 bases between. This chain's CDR3 is CASSLDMGNTIYF. The DNA for the CDR3 is TGTGCCAGCAGCTTGGACATGGGAAACACCATATATTTT.

The chain joins TRBV18 to TRBJ1-5, with D possibly TRBD1 on 5 matching bases. The germline CDR1 and CDR2 sequences are KGHSH and LQKENI. V gave up 2 bases and J gave up 5 bases, with 10 bases separating them. CDR3 length equals 14 residues. CDR3 sequence reads: CASSPGAGHQPQHF. The CDR3 DNA follows: TGTGCCAGCTCACCAGGGGCCGGTCATCAGCCCCAGCATTTT.

This sequence joins TRBV6-2 or TRBV6-3 and TRBJ2-7; a possible D gene is TRBD1 (6 bases). Germline CDR1 is MNHEY and CDR2 is SVGEGT. The V gene lost 7 bases and the J gene lost 3 bases, with 16 bases spanning the gap. The CDR3 extends over 14 amino acids. The CDR3 reads CASNPAAGDYEQYF. The CDR3 DNA reads as TGTGCCAGCAACCCGGCGGCAGGGGACTACGAGCAGTACTTC.

The chain recombines TRBV10-3 with TRBJ1-5; D remains ambiguous. V gave up 6 bases and J gave up 7 bases, with 16 bases separating them. The CDR3 runs to 14 residues. From germline, CDR1 is ENHRY and CDR2 SYGVKD. The CDR3 is CAISTTGPGQPQHF. The CDR3 DNA follows: TGTGCCATCAGCACCACCGGGCCGGGGCAGCCCCAGCATTTT.

This clone showed up many times. The V and J genes are TRBV4-1 and TRBJ1-5; 9 bases map to TRBD1. J lost 6 bases, V lost 1 base, and 7 bases had no gene match. Looked up from germline, CDR1 is MGHRA and CDR2 is YSYEKL. The CDR3 covers 16 residues. The CDR3 region has the DNA TGCGCCAGCAGCCAAGGGGGACAGGGCGTCGGTCAGCCCCAGCATTTT. Translation: CASSQGGQGVGQPQHF.

This clone was picked up a small number of times. The rearrangement uses TRBV24-1 and TRBJ1-2; D is unresolved. This CDR3 contains 13 residues. The V end was cut by 8 bases, the J end by 1 base, with 10 bases between. Germline V lookup: CDR1 KGHDR, CDR2 SFDVKD. CDR3 residues: CATNDHSNYGYTF. The CDR3 DNA is TGTGCCACCAATGACCACAGTAACTATGGCTACACCTTC.

The chain couples TRBV19 to TRBJ2-7; D unresolved. The CDR3 sequence is 13 residues long. V was clipped by 3 bases and J by 3 bases, with 9 bases between them. CDR1 and CDR2 from the germline V gene are LNHDA and SQIVND (reference sequence). CDR3 amino acids: CASSMARYYEQYF. The CDR3 region has the DNA TGTGCCAGTAGTATGGCCAGGTACTACGAGCAGTACTTC.

CDR3 DNA sequence: TGTGCCAGCAGCCCCCCGTGGGCGGGGGGTCCGAACACCGGGGAGCTGTTTTTT. Amino acid sequence: CASSPPWAGGPNTGELFF. The J gene is TRBJ2-2, the V gene TRBV13; TRBD2 matches at 8 bases. V dropped 5 bases and J dropped 0; count of bases not matched to a gene: 11. This CDR3 is built from 18 residues. Germline V gene sequence: CDR1 PRHDT, CDR2 FYEKMQ (reference sequence).

This rearrangement joins TRBV18 to TRBJ1-2; a possible D gene is TRBD1 (6 bases). This CDR3 region has 13 residues. Germline values: CDR1 KGHSH, CDR2 LQKENI. V shed 3 bases and J shed 7 bases, with 12 bases lying between them. CDR3 nucleotide sequence: TGTGCCAGCTCACCCTACTCAGGGGCTGGCTACACCTTC. It specifies CASSPYSGAGYTF. The full variable domain, with the rest looked up from reference TRBV18 and TRBJ1-2, is NAGVMQNPRHLVRRRGQEARLRCSPMKGHSHVYWYRQLPEEGLKFMVYLQKENIIDESGMPKERFSAEFPKEGPSILRIQQVVRGDSAAYFCASSPYSGAGYTFGSGTRLTVV.

V is TRBV12-5 and J is TRBJ2-1, with 9 bases aligning to TRBD1. The J segment lost 7 bases and the V segment lost 10 bases, leaving 11 bases of the junction unmatched. This CDR3 has 14 amino acids. The germline gives CDR1 LGHNT, CDR2 FRNRAP. This CDR3 reads CATRGTGTLNEQFF. CDR3 bases: TGTGCTACCCGCGGGACAGGGACTTTAAATGAGCAGTTCTTC.

The chain links TRBV2 to TRBJ1-6; no clear D. Looked up from germline, CDR1 is SNHLY and CDR2 is FYNNEI. The V end lost 0 bases, the J end lost 11 bases, and 8 bases lay between the germline ends. This CDR3 region has 13 residues. CDR3 sequence: CASSEAGGPPLHF. CDR3 sequence (DNA): TGTGCCAGCAGTGAAGCCGGTGGGCCACCCCTCCACTTT.

The chain couples TRBV18 to TRBJ1-5; perhaps TRBD1 as D (6 bases). Looked up from germline, CDR1 is KGHSH and CDR2 is LQKENI. Deletions cut 4 bases from V and 6 bases from J, with 13 bases between. This CDR3 contains 14 residues. Written as DNA, the CDR3 is TGTGCCAGCTCACGAGGACAGAGGGGTCAGCCCCAGCATTTT. Translating it yields CASSRGQRGQPQHF. The full variable domain, in which reference TRBV18 and TRBJ1-5 provide the parts outside the CDR3, is NAGVMQNPRHLVRRRGQEARLRCSPMKGHSHVYWYRQLPEEGLKFMVYLQKENIIDESGMPKERFSAEFPKEGPSILRIQQVVRGDSAAYFCASSRGQRGQPQHFGDGTRLSIL.